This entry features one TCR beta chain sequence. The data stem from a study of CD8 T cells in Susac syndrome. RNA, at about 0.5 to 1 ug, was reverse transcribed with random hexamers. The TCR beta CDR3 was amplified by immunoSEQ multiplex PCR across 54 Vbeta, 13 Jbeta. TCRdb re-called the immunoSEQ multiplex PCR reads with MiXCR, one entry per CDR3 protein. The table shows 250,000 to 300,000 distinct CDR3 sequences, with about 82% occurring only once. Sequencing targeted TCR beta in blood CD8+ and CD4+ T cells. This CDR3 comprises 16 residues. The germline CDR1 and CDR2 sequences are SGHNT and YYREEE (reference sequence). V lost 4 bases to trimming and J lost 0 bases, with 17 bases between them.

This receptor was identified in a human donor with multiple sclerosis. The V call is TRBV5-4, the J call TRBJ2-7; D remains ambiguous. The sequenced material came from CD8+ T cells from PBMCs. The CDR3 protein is CASSDLTGVHSYEQYF. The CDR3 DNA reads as TGTGCCAGCAGCGATTTGACTGGGGTTCACTCCTACGAGCAGTACTTC.